The 14 T cell receptor beta chains below were found in one sample sequenced in a study of naive and memory T cell subsets. Two oligonucleotides, mixed equimolar, formed the beta constant-region primer covering TRBC1 and TRBC2. MiXCR, run by TCRdb on the UMI-ligation and nested PCR reads, gives a single entry per CDR3 protein. Of 140,000 to 150,000 distinct CDR3 sequences in the sample, over 15% were seen once. The sequenced sample consisted of naive CD4+ T cells from blood. All receptors derive from a human donor in good health.

This clonotype has a handful of counts. The V and J genes are TRBV7-3 and TRBJ1-1; weak D call: TRBD1 (5 bases). Trimming took off 5 bases at V and 7 bases at J, with 17 bases between the two ends. This CDR3 is 14 amino acids long. The germline V gene has CDR1 SGHTA and CDR2 FQGTGA. The CDR3 DNA sequence: TGTGCCAGCAGCCGGGGGGGAGGGGCTGTTGAAGCTTTCTTT. Translation gives CASSRGGGAVEAFF.

This clonotype has a count of ten or more. V and J are TRBV6-6 and TRBJ2-1, with D maybe TRBD1 (6 bases). Germline CDR1 and CDR2: MNHNY and SVGAGI (reference sequence). The CDR3 spans 12 residues. The V gene lost 5 bases and the J gene lost 8 bases, with 10 bases spanning the gap. The CDR3 DNA sequence: TGTGCCAGCAGTACTCAGGGGTATGAGCAGTTCTTC. Its protein product is CASSTQGYEQFF.

This sequence joins TRBV18 and TRBJ2-2; TRBD2 aligns across 8 bases. Germline V lookup: CDR1 KGHSH, CDR2 LQKENI. The J segment lost 4 bases and the V segment lost 1 base, leaving 2 bases of the junction unmatched. This CDR3 spans 15 amino acids. CDR3 DNA: TGTGCCAGCTCACCACGAGCGGGAGTCACCGGGGAGCTGTTTTTT. This sequence encodes CASSPRAGVTGELFF.

This chain links TRBV5-1 with TRBJ2-5; 9 bases fit TRBD2. Unmatched junction bases numbered 11, after V lost 8 bases and J lost 3 bases. CDR1 is SGHRS and CDR2 is YFSETQ in the germline V gene. The CDR3 is 15 residues long. DNA of the CDR3: TGCGCCAGTGGGCCTAGCGGGAAGAGGGAAGAGACCCAGTACTTC. Its protein product is CASGPSGKREETQYF.

The chain recombines TRBV18 with TRBJ1-2, with D possibly being TRBD1 (5 bases). The V gene's germline CDR1 is KGHSH and CDR2 LQKENI. The CDR3 contains 16 residues. Trimming cost V 5 bases and J 6 bases, with 22 bases left between them. The CDR3: CASSDPGTILRDGYTF. The CDR3 DNA reads TGTGCCAGCTCAGACCCCGGGACTATCCTCCGCGATGGCTACACCTTC.

This clonotype has at least ten counts. V and J are TRBV20-1 and TRBJ1-4; 7 nucleotides line up with TRBD1. This CDR3 has 14 amino acids. Germline CDR1 DFQATT, CDR2 SNEGSKA (reference sequence). The trim removed 2 bases at V and 8 bases at J, leaving 8 bases unmatched. The CDR3 is CSARLRQGGEKLFF. Written as DNA, the CDR3 is TGCAGTGCTAGACTACGACAGGGTGGAGAAAAACTGTTTTTT.

The chain is built from TRBV5-6 and TRBJ1-5; possible D gene TRBD1, 6 bases. The CDR3 spans 15 residues. CDR1 and CDR2 from the germline V gene are SGHDT and YYEEEE. Trimming took off 0 bases at V and 2 bases at J, with 9 bases between the two ends. The CDR3 reads CASSLGRGRNQPQHF. The CDR3 nucleotides are TGTGCCAGCAGCTTGGGCAGGGGCCGCAATCAGCCCCAGCATTTT.

This clonotype appeared many times. The rearrangement joins TRBV12-5 to TRBJ2-5; 10 bases agree with TRBD1. Germline V lookup: CDR1 LGHNT, CDR2 FRNRAP. V lost 6 bases, J lost 5 bases, and 6 bases stayed unmatched. This CDR3 region has 14 residues. CDR3 in amino acids: CASGLTGGYETQYF. CDR3 nucleotide sequence: TGTGCTAGTGGATTGACAGGGGGCTACGAGACCCAGTACTTC.

CDR3 protein: CASSDGAGTDTQYF. CDR3 DNA sequence: TGTGCCAGCAGTGACGGGGCAGGCACAGATACGCAGTATTTT. The chain employs TRBV6-4 and TRBJ2-3, with D perhaps matching TRBD1 (5 bases). Per the germline V gene, CDR1 is MRHNA and CDR2 is SNTAGT. The CDR3 runs to 14 residues. Trimming removed 2 bases at V and 1 base at J, with 7 bases between.

This clonotype has a handful of counts. The J gene is TRBJ2-3, the V gene TRBV20-1, with a tentative D call TRBD2 (5 bases). The CDR3 length is 16 residues. The V and J ends lost 3 bases and 1 base respectively, with 17 bases between them. Germline assignment: CDR1 DFQATT and CDR2 SNEGSKA (reference sequence). CDR3 in amino acids: CSARNVGMEGTDTQYF. For the CDR3, the DNA is TGCAGTGCTAGGAATGTCGGGATGGAGGGCACAGATACGCAGTATTTT.

This chain joins TRBV29-1 and TRBJ1-1, with D uncertain. The V gene lost 7 bases and the J gene lost 4 bases, with 13 bases spanning the gap. Germline lookup yields CDR1 SQVTM and CDR2 ANQGSEA. CDR3 size: 12 residues. DNA for the CDR3: TGCAGCGCCCCGAGTTATGGCACTGAAGCTTTCTTT. Translation gives CSAPSYGTEAFF. Complete variable domain (other parts from reference TRBV29-1 and TRBJ1-1): SAVISQKPSRDICQRGTSLTIQCQVDSQVTMMFWYRQQPGQSLTLIATANQGSEATYESGFVIDKFPISRPNLTFSTLTVSNMSPEDSSIYLCSAPSYGTEAFFGQGTRLTVV.

This clonotype has more than one count but fewer than ten. This chain links TRBV29-1 with TRBJ2-5; D is ambiguous. The germline V gene encodes CDR1 SQVTM and CDR2 ANQGSEA. V dropped 3 bases and J dropped 5 bases, with 7 bases sitting between them. CDR3 size: 11 residues. CDR3 region: CSVDGVETQYF. The CDR3 nucleotides are TGCAGCGTTGACGGTGTTGAGACCCAGTACTTC.

This clonotype appeared a few times. This chain uses TRBV2 with TRBJ1-1; D is ambiguous. V was shortened by 6 bases and J by 1 base, with 18 bases between the two germline ends. This CDR3 region has 16 residues. Germline V gives CDR1 SNHLY, CDR2 FYNNEI. The CDR3 nucleotides are TGTGCCAGCAGCCCCTCACGAATGACAAGGAACACTGAAGCTTTCTTT. Translated, it gives CASSPSRMTRNTEAFF. Variable domain in full (rest from reference TRBV2 and TRBJ1-1): EPEVTQTPSHQVTQMGQEVILRCVPISNHLYFYWYRQILGQKVEFLVSFYNNEISEKSEIFDDQFSVERPDGSNFTLKIRSTKLEDSAMYFCASSPSRMTRNTEAFFGQGTRLTVV.

This clonotype was seen at least ten times. CDR3 DNA: TGTGCCAGCAGTGGACTAGCGGGAGGGCCCGGGGAGCTGTTTTTT. Translated: CASSGLAGGPGELFF. The chain has TRBV2 and TRBJ2-2; TRBD2 matches 14 bases. The J segment lost 6 bases and the V segment lost 4 bases, leaving 1 base of the junction unmatched. CDR3 length: 15 residues. Germline V lookup: CDR1 SNHLY, CDR2 FYNNEI.